The clone carrying this T cell receptor beta chain was recorded many times. Its specificity is not known. This record comes from a study of CD8 T cells in ankylosing spondylitis. The study's findings and limits: Disease-linked clones were found to be CD8+ and relatively rare in peripheral blood.

TCRdb re-analysed the 5' RACE reads in MiXCR, keeping a single row per CDR3 protein. The sample yields tens of thousands of distinct CDR3 sequences, roughly 5.3% seen once. The V and J ends lost 0 bases and 5 bases respectively, with 10 bases between them. The CDR3 runs 14 residues. Germline V gene lookup returns CDR1 SGHRS and CDR2 YFSETQ. Sequencing was done on a sample of blood, either unsorted or a sorted T cell fraction (not recorded which). The V gene is TRBV5-1, the J gene TRBJ2-3, with D possibly matching TRBD2 (5 bases). The clonotype was recovered from a male donor with ankylosing spondylitis or in good health (not recorded which). The CDR3 bases are TGCGCCAGCAGCTTGGAGCTAGAGGGAGATACGCAGTATTTT. Translated, it gives CASSLELEGDTQYF.